A selection of T cell receptor beta chains follows, all from one sample in a study of neurological immune-mediated disorders. MiXCR, applied by TCRdb to the 5' RACE reads, yields one record per CDR3 protein. The sample contains around 10,000 distinct CDR3 sequences, 20% to 25% of which appear only once. Sample: CD8+ T cells from blood. The receptors shown here come from a woman aged 60-70 years with HTLV-1-associated myelopathy (HAM/TSP). Each CDR3 is given with its conserved first and last residue. D genes are given only for firm matches. Rows give clone size only sometimes, using once, few, many, or a class for an expanded clone.

j_call v_call d_call clone_size cdr3_aa cdr3_nt
TRBJ2-7 TRBV5-1 TRBD1 . CASSFQGAPHEQYF TGCGCCAGCAGCTTCCAGGGGGCCCCCCACGAGCAGTACTTC
TRBJ2-7 TRBV20-1 TRBD2 . CSARAERDAYEQYF TGCAGTGCTAGAGCGGAGCGGGATGCCTACGAGCAGTACTTC
TRBJ1-5 TRBV20-1 . large CSASVDASNQPQHF TGCAGTGCTAGCGTGGATGCGAGCAATCAGCCCCAGCATTTT
TRBJ2-1 TRBV5-5 . . CASSFYICSAPDSGLENNEQFF .
TRBJ2-7 TRBV20-1 TRBD2 many CSARTSGGTSYEQYF TGCAGTGCAAGGACTAGCGGGGGAACGTCCTACGAGCAGTACTTC
TRBJ2-1 TRBV6-5 . . CASSPAGAANEQFF TGTGCCAGCAGTCCAGCCGGGGCGGCCAATGAGCAGTTCTTC
TRBJ2-7 TRBV7-6 TRBD1 . CANCPGQGAYEQYF TGTGCCAACTGCCCGGGACAGGGGGCTTACGAGCAGTACTTC
TRBJ2-1 TRBV6-5 . many CASSPGLNSGQFF TGTGCCAGCAGCCCGGGACTTAACTCAGGGCAGTTCTTC
TRBJ1-5 TRBV12-3/TRBV12-4 TRBD1 many CASSPRLPDRENQPQHF TGTGCCAGCAGCCCCCGCCTGCCGGACAGGGAGAATCAGCCCCAGCATTTT
TRBJ2-7 TRBV6-5 . many CASSLRGGGPPGEQYF TGTGCCAGCAGCCTGAGGGGGGGAGGTCCCCCGGGCGAGCAGTACTTC
TRBJ2-7 TRBV9 TRBD1 many CASSPLSTGAHEQYF TGTGCCAGCAGCCCCCTTTCGACAGGGGCGCACGAGCAGTACTTC
TRBJ2-1 TRBV7-8 . many CASLLANNEQFF TGTGCCAGCTTGCTAGCGAACAATGAGCAGTTCTTC
TRBJ1-1 TRBV20-1 . many CSARGNGRSNTEAFF TGCAGTGCTAGAGGTAACGGCAGGTCTAACACTGAAGCTTTCTTT
TRBJ2-1 TRBV21-1 . . CASSKVHQRTNEQFF TGTGCCAGCAGCAAAGTTCACCAACGAACCAATGAGCAGTTCTTC
TRBJ2-1 TRBV9 . many CASSVGYNEQFF TGTGCCAGCAGCGTAGGCTACAATGAGCAGTTCTTC
TRBJ2-5 TRBV11-3 . many CASSLTPSQGETQYF TGTGCCAGCAGCTTAACCCCTAGTCAGGGAGAGACCCAGTACTTC